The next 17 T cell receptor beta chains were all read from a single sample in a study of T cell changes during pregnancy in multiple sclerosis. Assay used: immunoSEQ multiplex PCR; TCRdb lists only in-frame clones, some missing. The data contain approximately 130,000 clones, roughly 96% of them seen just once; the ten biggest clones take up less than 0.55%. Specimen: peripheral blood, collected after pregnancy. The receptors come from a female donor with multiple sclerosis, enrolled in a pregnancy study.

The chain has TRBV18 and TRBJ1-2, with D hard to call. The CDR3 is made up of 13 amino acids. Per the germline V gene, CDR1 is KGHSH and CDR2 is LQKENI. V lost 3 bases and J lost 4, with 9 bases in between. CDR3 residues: CASSPGNSYGYTF. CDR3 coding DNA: TGTGCCAGCTCACCCGGGAACAGCTATGGCTACACCTTC.

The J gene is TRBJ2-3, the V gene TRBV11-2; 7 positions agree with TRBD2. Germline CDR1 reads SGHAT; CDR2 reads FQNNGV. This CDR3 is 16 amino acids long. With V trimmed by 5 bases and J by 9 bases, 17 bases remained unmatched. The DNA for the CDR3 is TGTGCCAGCAGCCCCAAAGGCGGGGGTGCCCCGACGACGCAGTATTTT. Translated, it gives CASSPKGGGAPTTQYF. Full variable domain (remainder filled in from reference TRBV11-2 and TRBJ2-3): EAGVAQSPRYKIIEKRQSVAFWCNPISGHATLYWYQQILGQGPKLLIQFQNNGVVDDSQLPKDRFSAERLKGVDSTLKIQPAKLEDSAVYLCASSPKGGGAPTTQYFGPGTRLTVL.

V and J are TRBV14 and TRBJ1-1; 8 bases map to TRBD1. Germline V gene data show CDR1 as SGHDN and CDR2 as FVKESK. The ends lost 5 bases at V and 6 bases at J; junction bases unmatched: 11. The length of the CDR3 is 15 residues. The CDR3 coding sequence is TGTGCCAGCAGCTTGCGGACAGGGTCTAAAGCTGAAGCTTTCTTT. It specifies CASSLRTGSKAEAFF.

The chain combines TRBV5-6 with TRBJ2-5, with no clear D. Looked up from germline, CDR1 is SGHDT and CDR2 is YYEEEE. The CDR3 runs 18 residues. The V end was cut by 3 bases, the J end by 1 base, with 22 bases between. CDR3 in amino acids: CASSSPLKTFSTQETQYF. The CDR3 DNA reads TGTGCCAGCAGCTCCCCTCTAAAGACCTTTAGCACCCAAGAGACCCAGTACTTC. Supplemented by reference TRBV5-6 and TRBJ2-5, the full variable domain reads DAGVTQSPTHLIKTRGQQVTLRCSPKSGHDTVSWYQQALGQGPQFIFQYYEEEERQRGNFPDRFSGHQFPNYSSELNVNALLLGDSALYLCASSSPLKTFSTQETQYFGPGTRLLVL.

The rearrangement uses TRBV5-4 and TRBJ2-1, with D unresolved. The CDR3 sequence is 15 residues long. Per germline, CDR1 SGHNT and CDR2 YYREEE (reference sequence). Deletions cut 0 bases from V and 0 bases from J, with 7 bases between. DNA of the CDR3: TGTGCCAGCAGCTTGGACGCGCCCTCCTACAATGAGCAGTTCTTC. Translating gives CASSLDAPSYNEQFF.

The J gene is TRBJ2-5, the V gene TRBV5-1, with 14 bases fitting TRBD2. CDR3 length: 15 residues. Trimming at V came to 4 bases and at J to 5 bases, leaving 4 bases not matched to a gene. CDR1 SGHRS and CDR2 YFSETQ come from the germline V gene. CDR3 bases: TGCGCCAGCAGCCCGGGACTAGCGGGAGATGAGACCCAGTACTTC. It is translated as CASSPGLAGDETQYF.

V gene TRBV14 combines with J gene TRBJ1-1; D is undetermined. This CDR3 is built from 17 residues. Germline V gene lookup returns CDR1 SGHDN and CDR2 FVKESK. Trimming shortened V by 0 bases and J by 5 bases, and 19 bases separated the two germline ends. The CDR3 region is CASSQDLGPTVYTEAFF. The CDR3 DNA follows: TGTGCCAGCAGCCAAGACTTGGGCCCAACAGTATATACTGAAGCTTTCTTT.

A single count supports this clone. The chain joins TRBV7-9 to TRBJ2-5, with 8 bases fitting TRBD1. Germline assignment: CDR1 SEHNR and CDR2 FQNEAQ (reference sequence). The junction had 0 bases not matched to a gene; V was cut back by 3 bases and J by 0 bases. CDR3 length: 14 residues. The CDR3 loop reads CASSLGQDQETQYF. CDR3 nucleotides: TGTGCCAGCAGCTTGGGACAGGACCAAGAGACCCAGTACTTC.

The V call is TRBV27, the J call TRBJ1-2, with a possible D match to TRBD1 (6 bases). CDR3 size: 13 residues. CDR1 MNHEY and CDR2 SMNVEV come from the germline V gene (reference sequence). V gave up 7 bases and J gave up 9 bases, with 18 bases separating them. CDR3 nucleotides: TGTGCCAGCAAGATGCGGGGGCCCACGAGCTACACCTTC. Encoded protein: CASKMRGPTSYTF.

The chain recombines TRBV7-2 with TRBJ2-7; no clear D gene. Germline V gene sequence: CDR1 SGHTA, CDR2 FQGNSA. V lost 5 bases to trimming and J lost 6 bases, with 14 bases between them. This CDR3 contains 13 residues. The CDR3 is CASSPPPVSEQYF. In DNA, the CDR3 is TGTGCCAGCAGCCCACCCCCGGTCTCCGAGCAGTACTTC.

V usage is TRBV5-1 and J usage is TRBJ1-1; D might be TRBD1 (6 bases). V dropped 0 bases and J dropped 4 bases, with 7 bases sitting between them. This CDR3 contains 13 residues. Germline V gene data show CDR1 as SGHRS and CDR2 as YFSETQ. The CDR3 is CASSLVRGTEAFF. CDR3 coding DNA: TGCGCCAGCAGCTTGGTCAGGGGCACTGAAGCTTTCTTT.

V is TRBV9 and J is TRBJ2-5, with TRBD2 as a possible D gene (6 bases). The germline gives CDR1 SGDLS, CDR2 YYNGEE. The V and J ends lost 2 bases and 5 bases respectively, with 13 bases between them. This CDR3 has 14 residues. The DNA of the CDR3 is TGTGCCAGCAGCGTGTCGGGGGTTGGGGAGACCCAGTACTTC. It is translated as CASSVSGVGETQYF.

The CDR3 loop reads CASSPLYASGRSTEQFF. CDR3 DNA: TGTGCCAGCAGTCCCCTCTACGCGAGCGGGAGAAGTACTGAGCAGTTCTTC. The chain combines TRBV28 with TRBJ2-1; TRBD2 aligns across 8 bases. V trimming: 5 bases; J trimming: 9 bases; junction bases outside the gene matches: 18. The V gene's germline CDR1 is MDHEN and CDR2 SYDVKM. The CDR3 extends over 17 amino acids.

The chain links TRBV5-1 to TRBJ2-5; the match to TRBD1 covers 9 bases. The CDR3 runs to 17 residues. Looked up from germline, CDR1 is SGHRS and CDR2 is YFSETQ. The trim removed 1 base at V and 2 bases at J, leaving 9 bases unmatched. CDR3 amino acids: CASSLQLDRGVQETQYF. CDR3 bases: TGCGCCAGCAGCTTGCAGCTCGACAGGGGGGTACAAGAGACCCAGTACTTC.

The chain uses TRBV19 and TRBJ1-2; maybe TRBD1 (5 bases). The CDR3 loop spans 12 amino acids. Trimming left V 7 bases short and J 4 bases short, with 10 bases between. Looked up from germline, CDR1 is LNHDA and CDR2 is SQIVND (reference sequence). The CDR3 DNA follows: TGTGCCAGTACCTTGGGACTCTATGGCTACACCTTC. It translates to CASTLGLYGYTF.

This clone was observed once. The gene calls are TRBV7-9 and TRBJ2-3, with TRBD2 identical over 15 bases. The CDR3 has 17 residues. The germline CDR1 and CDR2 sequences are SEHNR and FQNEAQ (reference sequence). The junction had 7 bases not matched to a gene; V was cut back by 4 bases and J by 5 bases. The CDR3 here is CASSSLPGLAGGDTQYF. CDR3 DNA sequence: TGTGCCAGCAGCTCCTTACCGGGACTAGCGGGAGGAGATACGCAGTATTTT.

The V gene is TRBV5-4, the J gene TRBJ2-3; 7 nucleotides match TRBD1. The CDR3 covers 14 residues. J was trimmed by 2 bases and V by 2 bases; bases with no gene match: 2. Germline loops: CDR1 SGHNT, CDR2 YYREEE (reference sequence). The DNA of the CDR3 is TGTGCCAGCAGCTTTGACAGGGTCACAGATACGCAGTATTTT. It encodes CASSFDRVTDTQYF. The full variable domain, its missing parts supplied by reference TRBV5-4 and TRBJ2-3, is ETGVTQSPTHLIKTRGQQVTLRCSSQSGHNTVSWYQQALGQGPQFIFQYYREEENGRGNFPPRFSGLQFPNYSSELNVNALELDDSALYLCASSFDRVTDTQYFGPGTRLTVL.